One sample yielded the 24 T cell receptor beta chains listed below, sequenced in a study of T-cell reconstitution after alpha-beta-depleted transplantation in children. A TCRbeta library incorporating unique molecular identifiers was prepared. TCRdb reprocessed the PCR reads via MiXCR and lists one record per CDR3 protein. The sample holds 750,000 to 950,000 distinct CDR3 sequences; under 20% are singletons and the top ten take 5%. The sample in question was PBMCs, mostly from graft donor cells, obtained 360 days after TCRalphabeta/CD19-depleted stem cell transplant. Receptors were obtained from a male patient younger than 18 who had a stem cell transplant for acute lymphoblastic leukemia, so the T cells may come from the graft donor.

This clonotype showed up just a few times. The V and J genes are TRBV29-1 and TRBJ2-5; D possibly corresponds to TRBD1 (5 bases). The V and J ends lost 6 bases and 6 bases respectively, with 8 bases between them. This CDR3 region has 10 residues. Germline loops: CDR1 SQVTM, CDR2 ANQGSEA. The DNA of the CDR3 is TGCAGCGTCAGACAGAAGACCCAGTACTTC. It specifies CSVRQKTQYF. Based on the CDR3 plus reference TRBV29-1 and TRBJ2-5, the full variable domain is SAVISQKPSRDICQRGTSLTIQCQVDSQVTMMFWYRQQPGQSLTLIATANQGSEATYESGFVIDKFPISRPNLTFSTLTVSNMSPEDSSIYLCSVRQKTQYFGPGTRLLVL.

In its sample, this clonotype was seen a few times. V gene TRBV25-1 combines with J gene TRBJ2-1; TRBD2 is a possible D gene (6 bases). In germline, CDR1 is MGHDK, CDR2 SYGVNS. This CDR3 spans 15 amino acids. V gave up 5 bases and J gave up 7 bases, with 18 bases separating them. CDR3: CASSQIPVRENEQFF. The CDR3 DNA is TGTGCCAGCAGTCAAATCCCCGTTCGGGAGAATGAGCAGTTCTTC.

This clonotype has ten or more counts. The V call is TRBV21-1, the J call TRBJ2-7; the tabulated D call, TRBD1, remains unverified against the DNA. TRBV21-1 is recorded as a pseudogene. CDR3 length: 14 amino acids. CDR3 DNA: TGTGCCATCGAAGGGACAGGGGGCGACTACGAGCAGTACTTC. Encoded protein: CAIEGTGGDYEQYF.

The chain employs TRBV18 and TRBJ2-1; D unclear. Trimming removed 6 bases at V and 10 bases at J, with 13 bases between. Looked up from germline, CDR1 is KGHSH and CDR2 is LQKENI. The CDR3 extends over 12 amino acids. DNA of the CDR3: TGTGCCAGCTCGGCCGGGCGGTACGAGCAGTTCTTC. This sequence encodes CASSAGRYEQFF.

In its sample, this clonotype was seen a few times. V is TRBV6-6 and J is TRBJ2-5; the D call may be TRBD1 or TRBD2 (5 bases each). The CDR3 runs to 13 residues. CDR1 MNHNY and CDR2 SVGAGI come from the germline V gene (reference sequence). Trimming cost V 5 bases and J 7 bases, with 14 bases left between them. Here the CDR3 DNA reads TGTGCCAGCAGTGTTTTGGGGGTAGGGACCCAGTACTTC. Translated: CASSVLGVGTQYF.

This clonotype was seen more than once but under ten times. J is TRBJ2-1 and V is TRBV7-3; no reliable D call. From germline, CDR1 is SGHTA and CDR2 FQGTGA. The length of the CDR3 is 17 residues. Between the trimmed V and J ends, which lost 2 bases and 7 bases, there was a span of 21 bases. This CDR3 reads CASSLLSRTPGLNEQFF. The DNA for the CDR3 is TGTGCCAGCAGCTTACTGTCTAGGACGCCGGGTTTGAATGAGCAGTTCTTC.

V gene TRBV20-1 combines with J gene TRBJ2-7; D unclear. With 3 bases removed from V and 2 bases from J, the gap between germline ends came to 11 bases. Germline assignment: CDR1 DFQATT and CDR2 SNEGSKA (reference sequence). This CDR3 contains 13 residues. CDR3 nucleotide sequence: TGCAGTGCTAGCCTAGACATCCCCTACGAGCAGTACTTC. Its translation is CSASLDIPYEQYF.

This clonotype was seen at least ten times. V and J are TRBV12-3 or TRBV12-4 and TRBJ1-3; D gene ambiguous. This CDR3 contains 12 residues. V lost 3 bases to trimming and J lost 2 bases, with 2 bases between them. CDR3 nucleotide sequence: TGTGCCAGCAGTTTTACTGGAAACACCATATATTTT. This codes for CASSFTGNTIYF.

The V call is TRBV3-1, the J call TRBJ2-4; D is uncertain. The ends were cut back, 0 bases at V and 10 bases at J, with 10 bases in the middle. This CDR3 is 13 amino acids long. CDR1 and CDR2 from the germline V gene are LGHDT and YNNKEL (reference sequence). The CDR3 sequence: CASSQDRWRIQYF. The CDR3 coding sequence is TGTGCCAGCAGCCAAGACAGATGGCGGATTCAGTACTTC.

This clonotype has more than one count but fewer than ten. The chain combines TRBV10-3 with TRBJ2-1; 10 nucleotides agree with TRBD2. CDR1 is ENHRY and CDR2 is SYGVKD in the germline V gene. CDR3 length: 15 amino acids. The junction had 6 bases not matched to a gene; V was cut back by 6 bases and J by 4 bases. CDR3 DNA: TGTGCCATCAGCCAGACTAGCGGGTTATACAATGAGCAGTTCTTC. It yields the protein CAISQTSGLYNEQFF.

This clonotype was counted a few times. This chain connects TRBV12-3 or TRBV12-4 to TRBJ2-1; tentatively, D is TRBD1 (7 bases). CDR3 size: 19 residues. V was cut by 2 bases and J by 3 bases, with 23 bases left in between. The CDR3 region is CASSLRKLGGRQGYNEQFF. As DNA, the CDR3 is TGTGCCAGCAGTTTACGAAAGCTGGGGGGACGACAGGGCTACAATGAGCAGTTCTTC.

The V and J genes are TRBV9 and TRBJ2-3, with D unresolved. Germline CDR1 SGDLS, CDR2 YYNGEE. The germline V and J ends were trimmed by 0 bases and 2 bases, with 10 bases remaining between them. CDR3 length equals 15 residues. This CDR3 reads CASSVGRKYTDTQYF. In nucleotides, the CDR3 is TGTGCCAGCAGCGTAGGTCGGAAATACACAGATACGCAGTATTTT.

This clonotype was detected only a few times. This rearrangement joins TRBV29-1 to TRBJ1-1, with no clear D. Trimming stripped 6 bases from V and 6 bases from J, with 8 bases between. The germline gives CDR1 SQVTM, CDR2 ANQGSEA. The CDR3 totals 10 residues. DNA for the CDR3: TGCAGCGTCTCTACGGCTGAAGCTTTCTTT. It codes for CSVSTAEAFF.

This clonotype was seen only a few times. The chain is built from TRBV20-1 and TRBJ2-7, with D hard to call. Germline values: CDR1 DFQATT, CDR2 SNEGSKA (reference sequence). CDR3 length equals 13 residues. V lost 2 bases and J 0 bases, leaving 8 bases between the germline ends. This CDR3 reads CSARMILSYEQYF. The CDR3 DNA follows: TGCAGTGCTAGAATGATCCTCTCCTACGAGCAGTACTTC.

This clonotype was counted only a few times. The J gene is TRBJ1-4, the V gene TRBV5-1; unclear D gene. The CDR3 spans 14 residues. Germline loops: CDR1 SGHRS, CDR2 YFSETQ. The germline V and J ends were trimmed by 2 bases and 3 bases, with 8 bases remaining between them. This chain's CDR3 is CASSFSAANEKLFF. CDR3 nucleotide sequence: TGCGCCAGCAGCTTCTCAGCGGCTAATGAAAAACTGTTTTTT.

The rearrangement links TRBV24-1 to TRBJ1-5; perhaps TRBD1 as D (5 bases). Per the germline V gene, CDR1 is KGHDR and CDR2 is SFDVKD. The CDR3 is made up of 16 amino acids. V shed 6 bases and J shed 0 bases, with 14 bases lying between them. The CDR3 coding sequence is TGTGCCACCAGTACCCCTGGGGGGGATAGCAATCAGCCCCAGCATTTT. Protein product: CATSTPGGDSNQPQHF.

This clonotype has just a few counts. This rearrangement joins TRBV5-1 to TRBJ2-1; 7 bases are a match to TRBD2. Unmatched junction bases numbered 17, after V lost 0 bases and J lost 14 bases. CDR3 size: 16 residues. Germline loops: CDR1 SGHRS, CDR2 YFSETQ. The CDR3 protein is CASSLGGGTTLFSEFF. The DNA of the CDR3 is TGCGCCAGCAGCTTGGGAGGTGGGACTACCTTATTTTCGGAGTTCTTC.

This chain links TRBV4-2 with TRBJ2-7, with TRBD2 matching 7 bases. The ends lost 3 bases at V and 5 bases at J; junction bases unmatched: 16. The CDR3 has 17 residues. Per germline, CDR1 LGHNA and CDR2 YNFKEQ. The CDR3 bases are TGTGCCAGCAGCCAGAGACCACTCCCGGGAGGACGAGACGAGCAGTACTTC. Amino acid sequence: CASSQRPLPGGRDEQYF.

There are a few counts of this clonotype. The rearrangement links TRBV20-1 to TRBJ2-3; D not resolved. The CDR3 runs to 12 residues. Germline V gene sequence: CDR1 DFQATT, CDR2 SNEGSKA (reference sequence). The V end lost 6 bases, the J end lost 2 bases, and 9 bases lay between the germline ends. The CDR3 is CSASNPTDTQYF. CDR3 DNA sequence: TGCAGTGCCTCGAACCCCACAGATACGCAGTATTTT.

The chain is built from TRBV24-1 and TRBJ2-3; D is undetermined. The CDR3 loop spans 15 amino acids. V dropped 3 bases and J dropped 1 base, with 10 bases sitting between them. CDR1 and CDR2 (germline): KGHDR, SFDVKD. The CDR3 protein is CATSDIKEGTDTQYF. The CDR3 nucleotides are TGTGCCACCAGTGATATCAAAGAGGGCACAGATACGCAGTATTTT.

This clonotype was counted between two and nine times. V gene TRBV5-5 combines with J gene TRBJ2-4, with a weak D call TRBD1 (5 bases). Germline V gene lookup returns CDR1 SGHKS and CDR2 YYEKEE (reference sequence). The CDR3 loop spans 15 amino acids. With 4 bases removed from V and 1 base from J, the gap between germline ends came to 12 bases. This chain's CDR3 is CASSHLRGAKNIQYF. CDR3 DNA: TGTGCCAGCAGCCACCTAAGGGGTGCCAAAAACATTCAGTACTTC. The full variable domain, with the rest looked up from reference TRBV5-5 and TRBJ2-4, is DAGVTQSPTHLIKTRGQQVTLRCSPISGHKSVSWYQQVLGQGPQFIFQYYEKEERGRGNFPDRFSARQFPNYSSELNVNALLLGDSALYLCASSHLRGAKNIQYFGAGTRLSVL.

The genes are TRBV6-5 and TRBJ2-3; D ambiguous. Trimming removed 2 bases at V and 0 bases at J, with 6 bases between. CDR3 length: 14 amino acids. CDR1 MNHEY and CDR2 SVGAGI come from the germline V gene. The CDR3 coding sequence is TGTGCCAGCAGTTACCCCGCAAGCACAGATACGCAGTATTTT. Translated: CASSYPASTDTQYF.

The rearrangement joins TRBV28 to TRBJ1-4, with D perhaps matching TRBD1 (5 bases). This CDR3 comprises 16 residues. Per germline, CDR1 MDHEN and CDR2 SYDVKM. V lost 1 base to trimming and J lost 6 bases, with 15 bases between them. CDR3 in amino acids: CASSLSRDGGYEKLFF. In DNA, the CDR3 is TGTGCCAGCAGTTTATCTCGGGACGGAGGCTATGAAAAACTGTTTTTT.

The rearrangement joins TRBV7-2 to TRBJ2-1; TRBD2 matches 9 bases. This CDR3 is 15 amino acids long. Germline CDR1 is SGHTA and CDR2 is FQGNSA. With V trimmed by 2 bases and J by 4 bases, 3 bases remained unmatched. This CDR3 reads CASSLYSGRYNEQFF. The CDR3 DNA is TGTGCCAGCAGCTTATATAGCGGGAGATACAATGAGCAGTTCTTC.